Presented here are 2 T cell receptor beta chains from one specimen sequenced in a study of T cell repertoires in cytomegalovirus infection. TCRdb fed the reads into MiXCR, producing one record per CDR3 protein. Among about 110,000 distinct CDR3 sequences listed, roughly 31% were seen once. Which antigens these TCRs recognize remains unknown. The source was CD8+ T cells from cultured PBMCs, collected from culture after CMV antigen stimulation. These TCRs come from a human donor in good health (CMV status not recorded). Some clones in this sample may be carry-over from other donors' samples.

The gene calls are TRBV7-9 and TRBJ2-7, with D possibly TRBD2 on 5 matching bases. Trimming shortened V by 5 bases and J by 2 bases, and 16 bases separated the two germline ends. The CDR3 has 15 residues. CDR1 is SEHNR and CDR2 is FQNEAQ in the germline V gene (reference sequence). In DNA, the CDR3 is TGTGCCAGCAGCCCCGGGGTTCGAGGTCCCTACGAGCAGTACTTC. Translating gives CASSPGVRGPYEQYF.

This rearrangement joins TRBV11-1 to TRBJ1-1, with D tentatively TRBD1 (5 bases). Per the germline V gene, CDR1 is SGHAT and CDR2 is FQDESV (reference sequence). This CDR3 comprises 14 residues. Trimming removed 4 bases at V and 6 bases at J, with 15 bases between. This CDR3 is CASSSRALLSEAFF. The CDR3 DNA sequence: TGTGCCAGCAGCTCCAGGGCTCTCCTTTCTGAAGCTTTCTTT.